Listed below are T cell receptor beta chains from one sample, sequenced in a study of cytomegalovirus exposure and HLA in healthy donors. Repertoires were generated with immunoSEQ multiplex PCR, while TCRdb's copy carries only in-frame clones and drops some. The data contain 140,000 or so clones, over 75% of them singletons. Sequenced sample: PBMCs. These receptors came from a woman in her thirties in good health and CMV-seronegative. Both conserved end residues are part of each CDR3. Each record gives: D gene, J gene, V gene, clone size, CDR3 DNA, CDR3 protein. A D gene is named only where the DNA matches it firmly. Not every row has a clone size; where given, it reads once, few, many or a size class.

TRBD2 TRBJ2-1 TRBV7-9 NA TGTGCCAGCAGCCAAGGACTAGCGGGAGTGTCCTACAATGAGCAGTTCTTC CASSQGLAGVSYNEQFF
NA TRBJ1-4 TRBV30 NA TGTGCCTGGTCATTGAAACAGGGTGAAAAACTGTTTTTT CAWSLKQGEKLFF
TRBD1 TRBJ2-3 TRBV4-3 NA TGCGCCAGCAGCCGAGAGACAGGGGGCGCCGGAGATACGCAGTATTTT CASSRETGGAGDTQYF
NA TRBJ1-4 TRBV19 NA TGTGCCAGTAGTCGGACTCCGGCGGAAAAACTGTTTTTT CASSRTPAEKLFF
NA TRBJ1-2 TRBV2 NA TGTGCCAGCACCTCGGGTGGCAGCAAGATATATGGCTACACCTTC CASTSGGSKIYGYTF
NA TRBJ2-5 TRBV7-3 NA TGTGCCAGCAGCTTGGGACAGCGGGGGGAGACCCAGTACTTC CASSLGQRGETQYF
NA TRBJ2-7 TRBV10-2 NA TGCGCCAGCAGTGAGTCGGGCTGGGGAGGCTACGAGCAGTACTTC CASSESGWGGYEQYF
NA TRBJ1-1 TRBV13 NA TGTGCCAGCAGCTTATTTTTAGCCCCTGAAGCTTTCTTT CASSLFLAPEAFF
NA TRBJ1-1 TRBV7-3 NA TGTGCCAGCAGCTTGGGGGCTGGGAACACTGAAGCTTTCTTT CASSLGAGNTEAFF
NA TRBJ2-5 TRBV4-1 NA TGCGCCAGCAGCTGGGGCAGGGAATTTCCCGAGACCCAGTACTTC CASSWGREFPETQYF
TRBD1 TRBJ1-5 TRBV7-6 NA TGTGCCAGCAGCTGCCCGGGACAGGGGCAGTATAGCAATCAGCCCCAGCATTTT CASSCPGQGQYSNQPQHF
TRBD1 TRBJ2-7 TRBV7-9 NA TGTGCCAGCAGCAAACAGGGGTCGACCTACGAGCAGTACTTC CASSKQGSTYEQYF
NA TRBJ2-5 TRBV29-1 NA TGCAGCGTTGCTAACGGGGCCCAGTACTTC CSVANGAQYF
TRBD1 TRBJ2-7 TRBV6-5 NA TGTGCCAGCAGCCGTACCGGGACAGGCTCCTACGAGCAGTACTTC CASSRTGTGSYEQYF
TRBD2 TRBJ2-7 TRBV9 NA TGTGCCAGCAGCCGGACTAGCGGGAGAATCAACGAGCAGTACTTC CASSRTSGRINEQYF
NA TRBJ2-1 TRBV4-2 NA TGTGCCAGCAGCCATGGTGGGGGGGCTGTACTCAATGAGCAGTTCTTC CASSHGGGAVLNEQFF
TRBD1 TRBJ1-3 TRBV6-5 NA TGTGCCAGCAGGGGGACAGTCTCTGGAAACACCATATATTTT CASRGTVSGNTIYF
NA TRBJ1-1 TRBV28 NA TGTGCCAGCACCCTACAGCCGGTGAGAGCTGAAGCTTTCTTT CASTLQPVRAEAFF
NA TRBJ2-1 TRBV7-2 NA TGTGCCAGCAGCTTAGCATGGGACTGGGAGGCTTTCTACAATGAGCAGTTCTTC CASSLAWDWEAFYNEQFF
TRBD1 TRBJ2-7 TRBV7-2 once TGTGCCAGCAGGTCGGGACAGGGTTACGAGCAGTACTTC CASRSGQGYEQYF
TRBD2 TRBJ2-1 TRBV6-6 NA TGTGCCAGCAGTTTTGGGACTAGCGGGATTCAGCAGTTCTTC CASSFGTSGIQQFF
NA TRBJ1-4 TRBV5-8 once TGTGCCAGCAGCTTGGCCGTCTCTGCGGGGGGCACTAATGAAAAACTGTTTTTT CASSLAVSAGGTNEKLFF
NA TRBJ1-2 TRBV6-6 NA TGTGCCAGCAGTTACGAGGGATCAAGCTATGGCTACACCTTC CASSYEGSSYGYTF
TRBD2 TRBJ2-7 TRBV7-9 NA TGTGCCAGCAGCCCCTCGCGGGAGACCTACGAGCAGTACTTC CASSPSRETYEQYF
TRBD1 TRBJ2-3 TRBV7-9 NA TGTGCCAGCAGCCCGGGACAGGGTGCAGATACGCAGTATTTT CASSPGQGADTQYF
TRBD2 TRBJ2-3 TRBV6-4 NA TGTGCCAGCAGTGACCTAGCGGGGGGCTCAGATACGCAGTATTTT CASSDLAGGSDTQYF
TRBD2 TRBJ2-2 TRBV4-2 NA TGTGCCAGCAGCCAAGGACTAGCGGGGGGGCCCACCGGGGAGCTGTTTTTT CASSQGLAGGPTGELFF
TRBD1 TRBJ2-1 TRBV6-1 NA TGTGCCAGCAGTGAATCTCTGGGACAGGGGGCGAATAATGAGCAGTTCTTC CASSESLGQGANNEQFF
NA TRBJ2-2 TRBV5-1 NA TGCGCCAGCAGCTTACGGCAGGGCGCCATGGTAGGGGAGCTGTTTTTT CASSLRQGAMVGELFF
NA TRBJ1-3 TRBV7-6 NA TGTGCCAGCAGCCTAAGGGACATCACAAACACCATATATTTT CASSLRDITNTIYF
TRBD2 TRBJ2-1 TRBV14 once TGTGCCAGCAGCCAAGTGAGTAGGCTAGCGGGCTACAATGAGCAGTTCTTC CASSQVSRLAGYNEQFF
NA TRBJ2-7 TRBV9 NA TGTGCCAGCAGCGTCCTTTACGAGCAGTACTTC CASSVLYEQYF
NA TRBJ2-3 TRBV9 once TGTGCCAGCAGCGTAGGTGGGGGGTTGAGCACAGATACGCAGTATTTT CASSVGGGLSTDTQYF
TRBD1 TRBJ2-7 TRBV9 NA TGTGCCAGCAGCGCCCACCTAGGACAGGGGCAAAGGGAGCAGTACTTC CASSAHLGQGQREQYF
TRBD1 TRBJ2-7 TRBV5-8 NA TGTGCCAGCCCCGGGGGTGGCCCACAGGGGGCCTACGAGCAGTACTTC CASPGGGPQGAYEQYF
TRBD1 TRBJ2-7 TRBV7-2 NA TGTGCCAGCAGCTTAGTTCGGGACAGTTCCTACGAGCAGTACTTC CASSLVRDSSYEQYF
NA TRBJ2-2 TRBV5-1 NA TGCGCCAGCAGCCTCAACCCTTCCGCGAGGGCCGGGGAGCTGTTTTTT CASSLNPSARAGELFF
NA TRBJ1-5 TRBV7-8 NA TGTGCCAGCAGCATAGGGACGGCCGGGAATGGGCCCCAGCATTTT CASSIGTAGNGPQHF
TRBD1 TRBJ2-7 TRBV5-5 NA TGTGCCAGCAGCCCCCGGGACAGGGCATTGGGAGCCTACGAGCAGTACTTC CASSPRDRALGAYEQYF
NA TRBJ1-5 TRBV1 NA TGCACCAGCAGACGTCGGGACAGGCGAAATCAGCCCCAGCATTTT CTSRRRDRRNQPQHF
NA TRBJ1-1 TRBV7-6 NA TGTGCCAGCAGCTTAGGCGGGGGAGGGAACACTGAAGCTTTCTTT CASSLGGGGNTEAFF
NA TRBJ1-2 TRBV11-2 NA TGTGCCAGCAGCCCTACGGGGGATGGCTACACCTTC CASSPTGDGYTF
NA TRBJ1-3 TRBV29-1 NA TGCAGCGTAGACCAGGGAAGAAACACCATATATTTT CSVDQGRNTIYF
TRBD1 TRBJ1-5 TRBV5-4 NA TGTGCCAGCAGCTTCGGGACAGGGGACAATCAGCCCCAGCATTTT CASSFGTGDNQPQHF
NA TRBJ2-7 TRBV10-2 NA TGCGCCAGCAGACTTAGCGGTACTTCCTACGAGCAGTACTTC CASRLSGTSYEQYF
TRBD2 TRBJ2-1 TRBV27 NA TGTGCCAGCAGTTTCACTAGCGGGAGCCATGAGCAGTTCTTC CASSFTSGSHEQFF
TRBD1 TRBJ2-5 TRBV7-9 NA TGTGCCAGCAGCGGACGACAGGGGTTTTTAGAGACCCAGTACTTC CASSGRQGFLETQYF
TRBD2 TRBJ2-5 TRBV29-1 NA TGCAGCGTTGCGCCTAGCGGGGGGCGGGGGACCCAGTACTTC CSVAPSGGRGTQYF